Below are 7 T cell receptor beta chains sequenced from a single sample in a study of PD-1 blockade in classical Hodgkin lymphoma. Time point denoted: newly diagnosed, previously untreated cHL patient sample. Using magnetic negative selection, the CD4+ T cells were separated out of thawed PBMCs. Only in-frame clones appear in the TCRdb table, and some are missing; sequencing was by immunoSEQ multiplex PCR. The data show fewer than 25,000 clones, nearly 90% seen once. Sequenced: CD4+ T cells from blood. The receptors shown here come from a human donor with classical Hodgkin lymphoma.

This clone came up once. The chain combines TRBV29-1 with TRBJ2-1, with a tentative D call TRBD2 (6 bases). The V end was cut by 4 bases, the J end by 5 bases, with 12 bases between. The CDR3 is 13 residues long. The germline V gene encodes CDR1 SQVTM and CDR2 ANQGSEA. CDR3 DNA sequence: TGCAGCGTTGCGCAAAGGAGGGACAATGAGCAGTTCTTC. This encodes CSVAQRRDNEQFF.

The rearrangement links TRBV6-6 to TRBJ2-7; 7 bases are a match to TRBD1. Germline CDR1 MNHNY, CDR2 SVGAGI (reference sequence). The CDR3 is made up of 15 amino acids. V lost 1 base and J lost 6; bases outside the gene matches: 9. CDR3 loop: CASSYFGQDGVEQYF. The DNA of the CDR3 is TGTGCCAGCAGTTACTTTGGACAGGACGGGGTCGAGCAGTACTTC.

The genes are TRBV9 and TRBJ2-7, with a tentative D call TRBD1 (5 bases). CDR1 SGDLS and CDR2 YYNGEE come from the germline V gene. V was trimmed by 0 bases and J by 2 bases, leaving 9 bases between them. The CDR3 runs to 14 residues. The CDR3 DNA follows: TGTGCCAGCAGCGTAGCCGGCAGGGCCTACGAGCAGTACTTC. Protein sequence: CASSVAGRAYEQYF.

The V and J genes are TRBV7-2 and TRBJ2-7, with D perhaps TRBD2 (5 bases). The CDR3 contains 15 residues. The V and J ends lost 1 base and 3 bases respectively, with 13 bases between them. The germline gives CDR1 SGHTA, CDR2 FQGNSA. The CDR3: CASSLVLDSHYEQYF. The CDR3 DNA reads as TGTGCCAGCAGCTTAGTCTTGGACTCCCACTACGAGCAGTACTTC. Based on the CDR3 plus reference TRBV7-2 and TRBJ2-7, the full variable domain is GAGVSQSPSNKVTEKGKDVELRCDPISGHTALYWYRQSLGQGLEFLIYFQGNSAPDKSGLPSDRFSAERTGGSVSTLTIQRTQQEDSAVYLCASSLVLDSHYEQYFGPGTRLTVT.

This clone was detected only once. The chain is built from TRBV30 and TRBJ2-3; D is undetermined. Trimming pared 4 bases from V and 2 bases from J, leaving 10 bases between. Germline lookup yields CDR1 GTSNPN and CDR2 SVGIG (reference sequence). This CDR3 has 13 amino acids. Here the CDR3 reads CAWNSYITDTQYF. DNA for the CDR3: TGTGCCTGGAACTCGTATATCACAGATACGCAGTATTTT.

The chain uses TRBV12-5 and TRBJ2-1, with no clear D. CDR3 length: 19 residues. Germline V gene data show CDR1 as LGHNT and CDR2 as FRNRAP. The V and J ends lost 2 bases and 7 bases respectively, with 27 bases between them. The CDR3 nucleotides are TGTGCTAGTGGTTTGTCCCCCTCCCTCACTCAAGGGCGCGTTAATGAGCAGTTCTTC. Translating it yields CASGLSPSLTQGRVNEQFF.

The chain couples TRBV10-2 to TRBJ2-7; D is uncertain. CDR3 size: 11 residues. Germline values: CDR1 WSHSY, CDR2 SAAADI. V was trimmed by 6 bases and J by 6 bases, leaving 9 bases between them. The CDR3 is CASSLPREQYF. The DNA of the CDR3 is TGCGCCAGCAGCCTCCCACGCGAGCAGTACTTC.